The table lists the clone carrying this T cell receptor (beta chain) with many counts. The antigen is undetermined. This entry comes from a study of early T cells in non-severe SARS-CoV-2 infection. Overall study findings and caveats: Comparison of clonotypes with VDJdb favored anti-spike CD8 responses while missing private and CD4 specificities.

TCRdb recomputed calls from the 5' RACE reads with MiXCR, one row per CDR3 protein. Of 100,000 or so distinct CDR3 sequences listed, roughly 17% were seen once; the top ten hold approximately 5.1%. Trimming pared 4 bases from V and 8 bases from J, leaving 8 bases between. CDR1 is DFQATT, CDR2 SNEGSKA, per germline (reference sequence). CDR3 size: 11 residues. The starting material was whole blood, obtained at baseline. This chain uses TRBV20-1 with TRBJ1-4; D perhaps matches TRBD1 (5 bases). The origin of this receptor is an adult who was a healthcare worker with PCR-confirmed SARS-CoV-2 infection or an uninfected control (not recorded which). CDR3 protein: CSANAGEKLFF. The CDR3 DNA sequence: TGCAGTGCTAACGCAGGGGAAAAACTGTTTTTT.